A selection of T cell receptor beta chains follows, all from one sample in a study of control samples from healthy donors and cancer patients. The repertoire was sequenced with immunoSEQ multiplex PCR; TCRdb's copy has only in-frame clones and lacks some. The table records around 110,000 clones, roughly 93% of them present only once. Sequenced: blood. The receptors come from a man aged 30-40 years in good health. The CDR3 runs from the conserved cysteine through the conserved F or W. D genes are given only for firm matches.

j_gene | d_gene | v_gene | CDR3aa
TRBJ2-1 | . | TRBV7-2 | CASSFSGGNEQFF
TRBJ2-1 | . | TRBV2 | CASSEFMRGRSYNEQFF
TRBJ1-1 | . | TRBV2 | CAHGGITEAFF
TRBJ1-1 | . | TRBV25-1 | CASSDRYTEAFF
TRBJ1-4 | . | TRBV6-5 | CASSPTGGLGEKLFF
TRBJ2-3 | TRBD2 | TRBV5-1 | CASSFSGGEDTQYF
TRBJ1-1 | . | TRBV30 | CAWRPPWRDQNTEAFF
TRBJ2-7 | . | TRBV3-1/TRBV3-2 | CASSQGQMYYEQYF
TRBJ2-5 | TRBD2 | TRBV24-1 | CATSEKTSGREETQYF
TRBJ2-2 | . | TRBV6-2/TRBV6-3 | CASSYLRNAGELFF
TRBJ2-5 | . | TRBV11-3 | CASSLGVGETQYF
TRBJ2-1 | TRBD2 | TRBV27 | CASRDGGSYNEQFF
TRBJ1-2 | . | TRBV24-1 | CATSDFKTGFYGYTF
TRBJ1-5 | . | TRBV3-1/TRBV3-2 | CASSTGTHSNQPQHF
TRBJ2-4 | . | TRBV4-1 | CASSQEMETGIAKNIQYF
TRBJ1-3 | . | TRBV2 | CASSVSGSSGNTIYF
TRBJ2-1 | TRBD2 | TRBV5-5 | CASSLLAGDYNEQFF
TRBJ2-7 | . | TRBV6-5 | CASSYGGLTTYEQYF
TRBJ2-5 | . | TRBV5-4 | CASSLVEETQYF
TRBJ2-3 | TRBD1 | TRBV9 | CASSVGQGGADTQYF
TRBJ2-2 | . | TRBV6-1 | CASSERGMGTGELFF
TRBJ1-6 | . | TRBV3-1/TRBV3-2 | CASSQEWSSPLHF
TRBJ1-3 | . | TRBV9 | CASKSRNTIYF
TRBJ1-1 | TRBD1 | TRBV19 | CASSIRDRATEAFF
TRBJ2-2 | . | TRBV9 | CASSVGTGELFF
TRBJ2-3 | TRBD2 | TRBV6-5 | CASRAGVGTDTQYF
TRBJ1-3 | . | TRBV5-1 | CASSLSRLSRNTIYF
TRBJ2-7 | TRBD1 | TRBV5-1 | CASSLGLDRSYEQYF
TRBJ2-4 | TRBD1 | TRBV6-1 | CASSVEGQGSYIAKNIQYF
TRBJ1-2 | TRBD1 | TRBV19 | CASSPSGGLYGYTF
TRBJ1-2 | TRBD1 | TRBV29-1 | CSSWQGALEGYTF
TRBJ1-2 | TRBD1 | TRBV3-1/TRBV3-2 | CASSDPQGAVHGYTF
TRBJ1-2 | TRBD1 | TRBV3-1/TRBV3-2 | CASSQERDRVKGYTF
TRBJ1-2 | . | TRBV30 | CAWSDIMSGGYTF
TRBJ1-6 | TRBD1 | TRBV28 | CASSWGDRNSPLHF
TRBJ1-1 | . | TRBV18 | CASSPTGNTEAFF
TRBJ1-1 | . | TRBV5-1 | CASSLDRVGGAFF
TRBJ2-4 | . | TRBV13 | CASSHTNLGNKNIQYF
TRBJ2-7 | . | TRBV7-9 | CASSLVGQTTYF
TRBJ1-1 | . | TRBV6-5 | CASRGDRMNTEAFF
TRBJ1-5 | TRBD1 | TRBV12-5 | CASGLQGQGYQPQHF
TRBJ1-2 | TRBD1 | TRBV18 | CASSPTTGEGYTF
TRBJ2-7 | . | TRBV7-9 | CASREGYEQYF
TRBJ2-5 | . | TRBV25-1 | CASSYQVGGETQYF
TRBJ1-2 | . | TRBV6-1 | CASSEGTEDYGYTF
TRBJ2-5 | TRBD1 | TRBV28 | CASSSRTGRKTQYF
TRBJ1-1 | . | TRBV11-3 | CASSLEQNTEAFF
TRBJ1-4 | TRBD1 | TRBV27 | CASSFSGGSNEKLFF
TRBJ2-5 | TRBD1 | TRBV5-1 | CASSLEAGPRGETQYF
TRBJ1-1 | TRBD1 | TRBV2 | CASLRGQGATEAFF
TRBJ2-3 | . | TRBV30 | CAWSVGDTQYF
TRBJ1-1 | TRBD1 | TRBV6-5 | CASTPGTGNTEAFF
TRBJ1-2 | . | TRBV11-2 | CASSQESYGYTF
TRBJ2-2 | TRBD2 | TRBV7-8 | CASILKRGWNTGELFF
TRBJ1-2 | . | TRBV6-5 | CASIWRYGYTF
TRBJ1-2 | . | TRBV4-1 | CASSQVRGSYGYTF
TRBJ1-3 | TRBD1 | TRBV5-1 | CASSPDRAHSGNTIYF
TRBJ1-4 | . | TRBV2 | CASSEAAGRGEKLFF
TRBJ1-4 | . | TRBV18 | CASSPTGSLNEKLFF